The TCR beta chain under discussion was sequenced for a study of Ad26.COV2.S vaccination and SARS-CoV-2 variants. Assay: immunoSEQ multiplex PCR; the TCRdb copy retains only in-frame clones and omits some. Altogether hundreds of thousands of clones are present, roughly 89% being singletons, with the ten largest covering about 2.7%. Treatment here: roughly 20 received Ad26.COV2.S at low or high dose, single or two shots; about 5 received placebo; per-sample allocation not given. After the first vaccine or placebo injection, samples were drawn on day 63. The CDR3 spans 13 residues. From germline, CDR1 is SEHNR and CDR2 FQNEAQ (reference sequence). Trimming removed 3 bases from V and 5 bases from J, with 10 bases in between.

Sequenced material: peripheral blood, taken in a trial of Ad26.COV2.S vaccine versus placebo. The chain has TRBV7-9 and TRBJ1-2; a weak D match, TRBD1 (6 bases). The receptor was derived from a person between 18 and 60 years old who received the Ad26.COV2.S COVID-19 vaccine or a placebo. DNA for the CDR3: TGTGCCAGCAGCTTGGGGGGCCAGTATGGCTACACCTTC. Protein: CASSLGGQYGYTF.